The clone carrying this T cell receptor (beta chain) is termed hyperexpanded. Antigen specificity is unknown. The size of this beta chain means little, since it is a stray read in a library made for alpha chains. TCRdb reprocessed the 5' RACE reads via MiXCR and lists one record per CDR3 protein. This table holds about 180 distinct CDR3 sequences, over 40% found once. Specified time point: sample taken at primary tumor resection. This entry belongs to a study of spatial heterogeneity in lung cancer. The study's findings and limits: One measure, the expanded intratumoral alpha and beta TCR count, tracked tumor mutation counts.

The V and J ends lost 7 bases and 4 bases respectively, with 20 bases between them. The CDR3 loop spans 16 amino acids. The germline CDR1 and CDR2 sequences are SNHLY and FYNNEI. The TCR comes from a female donor with early-stage non-small cell lung cancer. This sequence joins TRBV2 and TRBJ2-1, with a tentative D call TRBD2 (6 bases). The material sequenced was lung tumor tissue, taken at surgery. CDR3 residues: CASMAGLTREYNEQFF. The CDR3 DNA is TGTGCCAGCATGGCGGGGCTTACCCGAGAGTACAATGAGCAGTTCTTC.